The 22 T cell receptor beta chains presented below share a single source sample, sequenced in a study of cytomegalovirus exposure and HLA in healthy donors. Both 60 Vbeta primers and 13 Jbeta primers went into the PCR. TCRdb's table, derived via immunoSEQ multiplex PCR, lists solely in-frame clones and lacks some. The sample has roughly 110,000 clones, roughly 70% seen once. The specimen sequenced was PBMCs. The receptors originated from a male donor in good health and CMV-seropositive.

This sequence joins TRBV5-6 and TRBJ1-4, with 12 bases identical to TRBD1. Germline V gene sequence: CDR1 SGHDT, CDR2 YYEEEE. Trimming removed 4 bases from V and 7 bases from J; junction bases left unmatched: 11. CDR3 size: 17 residues. CDR3 loop: CASSPGGTGGFGEKLFF. The CDR3 DNA sequence: TGTGCCAGCAGCCCCGGAGGGACAGGGGGCTTTGGTGAAAAACTGTTTTTT.

The rearrangement uses TRBV15 and TRBJ2-2; D call uncertain. The CDR3 contains 13 residues. CDR1 and CDR2 (germline): LNHNV, YYDKDF (reference sequence). V lost 6 bases, J lost 0 bases, and 5 bases lay in between. Here the CDR3 DNA reads TGTGCCACCAGTGGAGCGAACACCGGGGAGCTGTTTTTT. Amino acid sequence: CATSGANTGELFF.

This chain connects TRBV11-2 to TRBJ1-2, with 9 positions matching TRBD1. The CDR3 sequence is 15 residues long. V trimming: 2 bases; J trimming: 3 bases; junction bases outside the gene matches: 4. Germline V lookup: CDR1 SGHAT, CDR2 FQNNGV. This CDR3 reads CASSLRQGEDYGYTF. DNA of the CDR3: TGTGCCAGCAGCTTACGACAGGGGGAGGACTATGGCTACACCTTC.

The chain uses TRBV27 and TRBJ2-7; D is possibly TRBD1 (5 bases). V dropped 7 bases and J dropped 1 base, with 20 bases sitting between them. Germline-derived CDR1 and CDR2 are MNHEY and SMNVEV (reference sequence). CDR3 length: 16 residues. The CDR3 DNA is TGTGCCAGCAATCACCATGACAGCTCACCATCCTACGAGCAGTACTTC. Residues: CASNHHDSSPSYEQYF.

The chain combines TRBV27 with TRBJ2-1; D is undetermined. CDR1 and CDR2 (germline): MNHEY, SMNVEV (reference sequence). This CDR3 has 11 amino acids. V was cut by 3 bases and J by 9 bases, with 6 bases left in between. As DNA, the CDR3 is TGTGCCAGCAGTTTCGGTAGTGAGCAGTTCTTC. This codes for CASSFGSEQFF.

This clone was detected once. The V and J genes are TRBV5-1 and TRBJ2-7; D gene ambiguous. Looked up from germline, CDR1 is SGHRS and CDR2 is YFSETQ. V lost 5 bases and J 2 bases, leaving 14 bases between the germline ends. CDR3 length: 14 residues. CDR3 DNA sequence: TGCGCCAGCAGGCTAGAGCTTTCGGCCTACGAGCAGTACTTC. Translating it yields CASRLELSAYEQYF.

In its sample, this clone was seen a few times. The chain employs TRBV6-5 and TRBJ1-1; the match to TRBD1 covers 11 bases. Germline trimming cut 6 bases from V and 5 bases from J; bases unmatched to any gene: 8. There are 15 residues in the CDR3. CDR1 and CDR2 (germline): MNHEY, SVGAGI. CDR3 nucleotide sequence: TGTGCCAGCAGCCTCTCGGACAGGGGGCGGACTGAAGCTTTCTTT. It specifies CASSLSDRGRTEAFF.

The chain combines TRBV18 with TRBJ1-6; 9 positions match TRBD1. The CDR3 extends over 15 amino acids. Germline trimming cut 3 bases from V and 9 bases from J; bases unmatched to any gene: 6. From germline, CDR1 is KGHSH and CDR2 LQKENI. CDR3 loop: CASSPGQGQGSPLHF. DNA of the CDR3: TGTGCCAGCTCACCGGGACAGGGCCAGGGTTCACCCCTCCACTTT.

This clone was observed once. The CDR3 reads CASSSRGGETQYF. The CDR3 DNA reads as TGTGCCAGCAGCTCACGGGGGGGAGAGACCCAGTACTTC. The rearrangement uses TRBV5-8 and TRBJ2-5, with 8 nucleotides matching TRBD2. CDR1 SGHTS and CDR2 YDEGEE come from the germline V gene. The length of the CDR3 is 13 residues. Losses at the gene ends were 3 bases for V and 4 bases for J; bases not matched to a gene: 2.

J is TRBJ1-3 and V is TRBV30; D gene uncertain. CDR1 GTSNPN and CDR2 SVGIG come from the germline V gene (reference sequence). The V end was cut by 1 base, the J end by 2 bases, with 12 bases between. This CDR3 has 15 amino acids. The CDR3: CAWSGQAGAGNTIYF. The CDR3 DNA reads as TGTGCCTGGAGTGGACAAGCCGGTGCTGGAAACACCATATATTTT.

This chain joins TRBV25-1 and TRBJ1-6; weak D call: TRBD1 (6 bases). The CDR3 extends over 16 amino acids. CDR1 is MGHDK and CDR2 is SYGVNS in the germline V gene. Trimming cost V 6 bases and J 6 bases, with 18 bases left between them. CDR3 DNA: TGTGCCAGCAGCCGTGGCACGACAGGATTTAATTCACCCCTCCACTTT. Amino acids: CASSRGTTGFNSPLHF.

The chain is built from TRBV7-4 and TRBJ2-3; TRBD2 agrees at 11 bases. In germline, CDR1 is SGHVT, CDR2 SQSDAQ. V lost 3 bases to trimming and J lost 2 bases; unmatched junction nucleotides: 1. This CDR3 is 15 amino acids long. The CDR3 spells CASSFSGRVTDTQYF. CDR3 DNA: TGTGCCAGCAGCTTTAGCGGGAGGGTCACAGATACGCAGTATTTT.

The chain links TRBV5-1 to TRBJ1-6, with no clear D. The CDR3 is made up of 15 amino acids. Trimming removed 1 base from V and 5 bases from J, with 10 bases in between. Looked up from germline, CDR1 is SGHRS and CDR2 is YFSETQ. CDR3 in amino acids: CASSLTGSHNSPLHF. Written as DNA, the CDR3 is TGCGCCAGCAGCTTGACGGGGTCGCATAATTCACCCCTCCACTTT. The full variable domain, its missing parts supplied by reference TRBV5-1 and TRBJ1-6, is KAGVTQTPRYLIKTRGQQVTLSCSPISGHRSVSWYQQTPGQGLQFLFEYFSETQRNKGNFPGRFSGRQFSNSRSEMNVSTLELGDSALYLCASSLTGSHNSPLHFGNGTRLTVT.

This clone was observed once. V is TRBV27 and J is TRBJ2-7, with TRBD2 matching over 14 bases. Germline-derived CDR1 and CDR2 are MNHEY and SMNVEV (reference sequence). Losses at the gene ends were 3 bases for V and 4 bases for J; bases not matched to a gene: 8. The CDR3 totals 17 residues. The CDR3 region is CASSFLGLAGEAYEQYF. DNA of the CDR3: TGTGCCAGCAGTTTCTTGGGACTAGCGGGAGAGGCGTACGAGCAGTACTTC.

V usage is TRBV27 and J usage is TRBJ2-7, with 11 bases matching TRBD2. In germline, CDR1 is MNHEY, CDR2 SMNVEV (reference sequence). This CDR3 region has 15 residues. V shed 1 base and J 5 bases; nucleotides not matched to a gene: 4. The CDR3 bases are TGTGCCAGCAGTTTATATGGACTAGCGGGCCACGAGCAGTACTTC. It encodes CASSLYGLAGHEQYF.

The table lists this clone with a few counts. The chain employs TRBV6-5 and TRBJ2-7, with 8 bases that match TRBD2. The germline V gene has CDR1 MNHEY and CDR2 SVGAGI. This CDR3 has 14 amino acids. J was trimmed by 2 bases and V by 6 bases; bases with no gene match: 6. The CDR3 DNA sequence: TGTGCCAGCAGGACCCGGGGGGGGACCTACGAGCAGTACTTC. It codes for CASRTRGGTYEQYF.

The CDR3 region is CASSLKPGGASDTQYF. CDR3 nucleotides: TGCGCCAGCAGCCTTAAACCAGGGGGCGCGTCAGATACGCAGTATTTT. This rearrangement joins TRBV5-1 to TRBJ2-3; TRBD1 agrees at 8 bases. Per germline, CDR1 SGHRS and CDR2 YFSETQ. This CDR3 spans 16 amino acids. The junction had 11 bases not matched to a gene; V was cut back by 4 bases and J by 4 bases.

V and J are TRBV29-1 and TRBJ1-4; 9 bases fit TRBD1. V gave up 7 bases and J gave up 8 bases; unmatched junction bases: 8. Germline lookup yields CDR1 SQVTM and CDR2 ANQGSEA. The CDR3 has 13 amino acids. CDR3 nucleotides: TGCAGCGGAGGGACAGGGAGGCAGGAAAAACTGTTTTTT. This translates into CSGGTGRQEKLFF.

This clone was picked up one time. The chain recombines TRBV15 with TRBJ2-7; 7 bases fit TRBD1. The CDR3 is 15 amino acids. Germline CDR1 reads LNHNV; CDR2 reads YYDKDF (reference sequence). Trimming cost V 0 bases and J 0 bases; bases outside gene matches: 2. The CDR3 DNA reads TGTGCCACCAGCAGAGAACAGGGGAGCTCCTACGAGCAGTACTTC. Residues: CATSREQGSSYEQYF.

This clone showed up just once. The J gene is TRBJ2-1, the V gene TRBV10-3, with 11 positions matching TRBD1. The CDR3 spans 13 residues. V lost 6 bases and J lost 8; bases outside the gene matches: 3. Germline V gene data show CDR1 as ENHRY and CDR2 as SYGVKD. CDR3 loop: CAISWTGGYEQFF. The CDR3 nucleotides read TGTGCCATCAGCTGGACAGGGGGCTATGAGCAGTTCTTC.

The chain couples TRBV28 to TRBJ2-5; no clear D. CDR3 length equals 13 residues. CDR1 is MDHEN and CDR2 is SYDVKM in the germline V gene. Trimming stripped 7 bases from V and 4 bases from J, with 13 bases between. CDR3 protein: CASTNPPGETQYF. The CDR3 DNA reads as TGTGCCAGCACCAACCCTCCAGGAGAGACCCAGTACTTC.

The chain couples TRBV7-8 to TRBJ2-7; TRBD1 agrees at 7 bases. V gave up 4 bases and J gave up 6 bases; unmatched junction bases: 9. This CDR3 has 14 residues. Germline CDR1 and CDR2: SGHVS and FQNEAQ. CDR3 in DNA: TGTGCCAGCAGCTCACTAACAGGGGTCGGCGAGCAGTACTTC. It specifies CASSSLTGVGEQYF. The entire variable domain, with the rest obtained from reference TRBV7-8 and TRBJ2-7, is as follows: GAGVSQSPRYKVAKRGQDVALRCDPISGHVSLFWYQQALGQGPEFLTYFQNEAQLDKSGLPSDRFFAERPEGSVSTLKIQRTQQEDSAVYLCASSSLTGVGEQYFGPGTRLTVT.